Presented here are 16 T cell receptor beta chains from one specimen sequenced in a study of a mutant IDH1 vaccine in newly diagnosed glioma. The time point denotes: week 35, safety follow-up. Doses of 300 ug of mutant IDH1 20-mer peptide were given with topical imiquimod. Their recognized antigens are unknown. Only in-frame clones appear in the TCRdb table, and some are missing; sequencing was by immunoSEQ multiplex PCR. The sample holds 73,000 or so clones, 84% seen once. This specimen consisted of PBMCs, obtained from a glioma patient whose treatment included an IDH1 peptide vaccine. These receptor sequences come from a man younger than 35 with glioma.

The V gene is TRBV19, the J gene TRBJ2-3; 11 nucleotides line up with TRBD1. Germline lookup yields CDR1 LNHDA and CDR2 SQIVND (reference sequence). CDR3 length equals 15 residues. The V gene end was trimmed by 6 bases and the J gene end by 1 base; junction bases not matched to a gene: 3. Written as DNA, the CDR3 is TGTGCCAGTAGGCCGGGACAGGGGGGCACAGATACGCAGTATTTT. Encoded protein: CASRPGQGGTDTQYF.

This chain connects TRBV19 to TRBJ2-7; D might be TRBD1 (5 bases). The CDR3 contains 14 residues. Trimming shortened V by 3 bases and J by 3 bases, and 12 bases separated the two germline ends. Germline assignment: CDR1 LNHDA and CDR2 SQIVND (reference sequence). The CDR3 DNA follows: TGTGCCAGTAGTATTAACAGGCCGATCTACGAGCAGTACTTC. It encodes CASSINRPIYEQYF. The full variable domain, with the rest looked up from reference TRBV19 and TRBJ2-7, is DGGITQSPKYLFRKEGQNVTLSCEQNLNHDAMYWYRQDPGQGLRLIYYSQIVNDFQKGDIAEGYSVSREKKESFPLTVTSAQKNPTAFYLCASSINRPIYEQYFGPGTRLTVT.

The J gene is TRBJ2-2, the V gene TRBV6-5; tentatively, D is TRBD2 (6 bases). Germline CDR1 is MNHEY and CDR2 is SVGAGI. This CDR3 has 16 amino acids. V dropped 2 bases and J dropped 0 bases, with 10 bases sitting between them. CDR3 in DNA: TGTGCCAGCAGTTACCTGGTAGCGGCGAACACCGGGGAGCTGTTTTTT. Its translation: CASSYLVAANTGELFF.

The genes are TRBV4-3 and TRBJ2-2; D unresolved. Germline V gene lookup returns CDR1 LGHNA and CDR2 YSLEER. Trimming removed 8 bases at V and 3 bases at J, with 10 bases between. This CDR3 spans 13 amino acids. CDR3 sequence (DNA): TGCGCCAGCGCCCTCGGGTACACCGGGGAGCTGTTTTTT. Its translation: CASALGYTGELFF.

The chain uses TRBV29-1 and TRBJ2-7; TRBD1 aligns across 8 bases. This CDR3 comprises 17 residues. In germline, CDR1 is SQVTM, CDR2 ANQGSEA. Trimming removed 6 bases from V and 3 bases from J; junction bases left unmatched: 19. CDR3 sequence: CSVGPGQVRVLGYEQYF. The CDR3 DNA sequence: TGCAGCGTCGGACCGGGACAGGTCCGAGTTCTCGGCTACGAGCAGTACTTC.

The chain recombines TRBV12-5 with TRBJ1-2; D perhaps matches TRBD1 (6 bases). The germline V gene has CDR1 LGHNT and CDR2 FRNRAP. Trimming took 1 base from V and 0 from J, leaving 18 bases between them. The CDR3 is 18 residues long. The CDR3 sequence: CASGLAKTTGLANYGYTF. CDR3 DNA sequence: TGTGCTAGTGGTTTGGCAAAAACCACAGGGTTAGCTAACTATGGCTACACCTTC. The entire variable domain, with the rest obtained from reference TRBV12-5 and TRBJ1-2, is as follows: DARVTQTPRHKVTEMGQEVTMRCQPILGHNTVFWYRQTMMQGLELLAYFRNRAPLDDSGMPKDRFSAEMPDATLATLKIQPSEPRDSAVYFCASGLAKTTGLANYGYTFGSGTRLTVV.

This chain joins TRBV28 and TRBJ2-1, with TRBD2 matching over 12 bases. The CDR3 sequence is 17 residues long. V was pared by 6 bases and J by 4 bases, with 10 bases of the junction left unmatched. Germline V gives CDR1 MDHEN, CDR2 SYDVKM. Here the CDR3 DNA reads TGTGCCAGCAGCCGAACCGGGACTAGCGGGCGATACAATGAGCAGTTCTTC. Protein product: CASSRTGTSGRYNEQFF.

The chain combines TRBV9 with TRBJ1-1, with 11 bases matching TRBD1. This CDR3 has 17 amino acids. Trimming took 1 base from V and 1 from J; bases not matched to a gene: 6. Per germline, CDR1 SGDLS and CDR2 YYNGEE. The CDR3 sequence: CASSVSGTGGPNTEAFF. The CDR3 DNA is TGTGCCAGCAGCGTATCCGGGACAGGGGGACCGAACACTGAAGCTTTCTTT.

The chain couples TRBV4-3 to TRBJ2-3; 9 bases line up with TRBD2. Germline lookup yields CDR1 LGHNA and CDR2 YSLEER. V was pared by 3 bases and J by 6 bases, with 10 bases of the junction left unmatched. The CDR3 has 16 amino acids. The CDR3 loop reads CASSHQLAGGGDTQYF. CDR3 bases: TGCGCCAGCAGCCACCAACTAGCGGGCGGAGGGGATACGCAGTATTTT.

The chain recombines TRBV7-6 with TRBJ2-7; 7 bases are a match to TRBD1. The CDR3 has 12 amino acids. V trimming: 6 bases; J trimming: 5 bases; junction bases outside the gene matches: 4. From germline, CDR1 is SGHVS and CDR2 FNYEAQ. The CDR3 DNA reads TGTGCCAGCAGAACAGGGGTCCACGAGCAGTACTTC. Translated: CASRTGVHEQYF.

In DNA form, the CDR3 reads TGCGCCAGCAGCAAAACTCCACTTGGGGGCAATCAGCCCCAGCATTTT. Protein: CASSKTPLGGNQPQHF. The gene calls are TRBV4-1 and TRBJ1-5; D gene unclear. This CDR3 contains 16 residues. Germline assignment: CDR1 MGHRA and CDR2 YSYEKL. Trimming pared 5 bases from V and 2 bases from J, leaving 16 bases between.

V usage is TRBV28 and J usage is TRBJ1-5, with TRBD1 matching over 12 bases. V dropped 1 base and J dropped 6; count of bases not matched to a gene: 10. Germline V gives CDR1 MDHEN, CDR2 SYDVKM. The CDR3 sequence is 18 residues long. The chain's CDR3 is CASSLSLGTGGFRQPQHF. In nucleotides, the CDR3 is TGTGCCAGCAGTTTATCACTCGGGACAGGGGGCTTTCGTCAGCCCCAGCATTTT.

The rearrangement links TRBV18 to TRBJ2-7, with D possibly TRBD1 on 6 matching bases. Germline V lookup: CDR1 KGHSH, CDR2 LQKENI. This CDR3 region has 14 residues. V dropped 2 bases and J dropped 2 bases, with 10 bases sitting between them. Here the CDR3 reads CASSPTGSTYEQYF. DNA of the CDR3: TGTGCCAGCTCACCAACAGGGTCCACCTACGAGCAGTACTTC.

This clone came up once. The chain joins TRBV7-9 to TRBJ2-7; D not certain. CDR1 and CDR2 (germline): SEHNR, FQNEAQ (reference sequence). With 4 bases removed from V and 1 base from J, the gap between germline ends came to 14 bases. The CDR3 is 15 residues long. The CDR3 DNA is TGTGCCAGCAGCTCGTTCGTAGCTAGTTCCTACGAGCAGTACTTC. Protein sequence: CASSSFVASSYEQYF.

The chain couples TRBV18 to TRBJ1-2; the D is unclear. Germline CDR1 and CDR2: KGHSH and LQKENI. The CDR3 spans 14 residues. V lost 3 bases and J 7 bases, leaving 15 bases between the germline ends. The DNA for the CDR3 is TGTGCCAGCTCACCGGACGGATCGCTCGTTGGCTACACCTTC. It specifies CASSPDGSLVGYTF.

The chain uses TRBV5-1 and TRBJ1-2; D call uncertain. Germline-derived CDR1 and CDR2 are SGHRS and YFSETQ. V lost 4 bases, J lost 0 bases, and 13 bases lay in between. This CDR3 region has 15 residues. Written as DNA, the CDR3 is TGCGCCAGCAGCCCCCGACTGACCCCTAACTATGGCTACACCTTC. Residues: CASSPRLTPNYGYTF.